This T cell receptor beta chain was profiled in a study of blood T cell repertoires in COVID-19. Study context: There were acute and convalescent COVID-19 samples, and they came from the United States, Italy and Spain. T cells, B-cell-depleted T cells, or PBMCs provided the cDNA or gDNA that served as material.

The CDR3 runs 15 residues. Germline lookup yields CDR1 SNHLY and CDR2 FYNNEI. Between the trimmed V and J ends, which lost 5 bases and 1 base, there was a span of 11 bases. Per the study methods: Estimation of nucleated cell counts relied on the amplification of reference gene primers. Sequencing used immunoSEQ multiplex PCR; TCRdb keeps in-frame clones, though not all of them. V, J and clone size are taken as reported in that table, and D and trimming were inferred from the DNA itself. The sample consists of around 240,000 clones, 65% to 90% of them appearing once. The sequence was obtained from a woman between 50 and 59 years old with acute or convalescent COVID-19. J is TRBJ2-2 and V is TRBV2, with D possibly matching TRBD1 (6 bases). The sequenced sample consisted of peripheral blood. The CDR3, as DNA: TGTGCCAGCAGTTGGGAAGGGGGGAACACCGGGGAGCTGTTTTTT. Translated, it gives CASSWEGGNTGELFF.